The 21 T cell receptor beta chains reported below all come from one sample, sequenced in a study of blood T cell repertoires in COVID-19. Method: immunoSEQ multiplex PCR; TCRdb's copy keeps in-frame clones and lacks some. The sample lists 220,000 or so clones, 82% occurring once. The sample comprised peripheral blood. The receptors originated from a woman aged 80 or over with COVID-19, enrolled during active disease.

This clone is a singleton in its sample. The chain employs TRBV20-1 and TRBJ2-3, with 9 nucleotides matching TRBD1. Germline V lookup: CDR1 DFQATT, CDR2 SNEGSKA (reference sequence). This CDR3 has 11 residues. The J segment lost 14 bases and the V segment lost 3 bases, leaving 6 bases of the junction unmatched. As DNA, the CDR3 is TGCAGTGCTAGGCATCGGGACAGGGCGTATTTT. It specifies CSARHRDRAYF.

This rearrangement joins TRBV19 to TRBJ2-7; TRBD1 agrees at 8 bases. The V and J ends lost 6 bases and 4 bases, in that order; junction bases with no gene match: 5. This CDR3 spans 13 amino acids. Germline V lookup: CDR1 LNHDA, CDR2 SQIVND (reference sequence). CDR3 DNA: TGTGCCAGTAGCGACAGGGGATTTTACGAGCAGTACTTC. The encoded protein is CASSDRGFYEQYF. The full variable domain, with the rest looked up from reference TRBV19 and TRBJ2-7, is DGGITQSPKYLFRKEGQNVTLSCEQNLNHDAMYWYRQDPGQGLRLIYYSQIVNDFQKGDIAEGYSVSREKKESFPLTVTSAQKNPTAFYLCASSDRGFYEQYFGPGTRLTVT.

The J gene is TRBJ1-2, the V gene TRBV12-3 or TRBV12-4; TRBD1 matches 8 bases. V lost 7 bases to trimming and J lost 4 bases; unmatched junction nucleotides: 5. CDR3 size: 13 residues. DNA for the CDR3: TGTGCCAGCACTGCCGGACAGGGCTATGGCTACACCTTC. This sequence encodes CASTAGQGYGYTF.

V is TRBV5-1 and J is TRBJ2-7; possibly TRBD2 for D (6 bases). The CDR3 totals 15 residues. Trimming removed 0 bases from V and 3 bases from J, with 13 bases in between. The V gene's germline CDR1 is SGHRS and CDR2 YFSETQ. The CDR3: CASSLEGTSIYEQYF. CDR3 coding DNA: TGCGCCAGCAGCTTGGAAGGGACTTCTATCTACGAGCAGTACTTC. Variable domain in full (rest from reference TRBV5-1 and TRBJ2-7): KAGVTQTPRYLIKTRGQQVTLSCSPISGHRSVSWYQQTPGQGLQFLFEYFSETQRNKGNFPGRFSGRQFSNSRSEMNVSTLELGDSALYLCASSLEGTSIYEQYFGPGTRLTVT.

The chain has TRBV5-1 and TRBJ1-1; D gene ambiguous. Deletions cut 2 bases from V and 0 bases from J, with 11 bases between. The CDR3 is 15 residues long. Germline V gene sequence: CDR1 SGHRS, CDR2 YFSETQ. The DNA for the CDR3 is TGCGCCAGCAGCTTTGCCGATAGAATGAACACTGAAGCTTTCTTT. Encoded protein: CASSFADRMNTEAFF.

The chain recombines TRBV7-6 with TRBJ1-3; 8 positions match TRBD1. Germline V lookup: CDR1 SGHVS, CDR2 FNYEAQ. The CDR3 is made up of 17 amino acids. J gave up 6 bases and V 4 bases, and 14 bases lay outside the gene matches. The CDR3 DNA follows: TGTGCCAGCAGCTCTAGCTTCAGGGGGCATCGCGAAAACACCATATATTTT. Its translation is CASSSSFRGHRENTIYF.

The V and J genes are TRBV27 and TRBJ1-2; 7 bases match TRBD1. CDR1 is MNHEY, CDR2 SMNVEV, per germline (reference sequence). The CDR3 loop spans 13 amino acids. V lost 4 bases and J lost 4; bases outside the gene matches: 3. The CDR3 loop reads CASSSQGFYGYTF. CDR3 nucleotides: TGTGCCAGCAGTTCACAGGGGTTCTATGGCTACACCTTC.

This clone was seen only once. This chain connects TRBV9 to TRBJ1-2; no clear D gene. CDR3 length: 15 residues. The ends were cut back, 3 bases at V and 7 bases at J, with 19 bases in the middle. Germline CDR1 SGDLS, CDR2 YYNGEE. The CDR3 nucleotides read TGTGCCAGCAGCGGCCTCGCGGGAAGTATATCTGGCTACACCTTC. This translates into CASSGLAGSISGYTF.

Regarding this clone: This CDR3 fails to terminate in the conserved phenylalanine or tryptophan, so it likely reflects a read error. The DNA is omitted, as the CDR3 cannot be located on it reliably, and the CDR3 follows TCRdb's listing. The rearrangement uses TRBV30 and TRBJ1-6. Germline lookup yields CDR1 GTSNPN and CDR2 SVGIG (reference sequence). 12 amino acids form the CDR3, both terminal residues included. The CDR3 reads CAWSRRGGRIVV.

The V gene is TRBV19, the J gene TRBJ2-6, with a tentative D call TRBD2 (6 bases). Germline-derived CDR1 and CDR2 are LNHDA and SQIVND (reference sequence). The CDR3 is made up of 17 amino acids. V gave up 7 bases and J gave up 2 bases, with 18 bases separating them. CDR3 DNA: TGTGCCAGTACATCGGCGGGGAGACCCACTGGGGCCAACGTCCTGACTTTC. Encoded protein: CASTSAGRPTGANVLTF.

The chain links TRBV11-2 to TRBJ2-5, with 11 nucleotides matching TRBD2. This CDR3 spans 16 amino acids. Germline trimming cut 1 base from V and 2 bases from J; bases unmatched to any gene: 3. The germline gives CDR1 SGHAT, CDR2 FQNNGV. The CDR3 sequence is CASSLGGTSGQETQYF. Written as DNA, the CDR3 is TGTGCCAGCAGCTTAGGGGGGACTAGCGGACAAGAGACCCAGTACTTC.

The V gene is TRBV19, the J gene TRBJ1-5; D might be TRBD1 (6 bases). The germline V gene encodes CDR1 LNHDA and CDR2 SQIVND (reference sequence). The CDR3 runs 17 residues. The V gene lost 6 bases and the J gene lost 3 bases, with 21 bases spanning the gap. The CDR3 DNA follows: TGTGCCAGTAGCCCAAGGGGCGGGGGGGGCGTCAATCAGCCCCAGCATTTT. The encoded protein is CASSPRGGGGVNQPQHF.

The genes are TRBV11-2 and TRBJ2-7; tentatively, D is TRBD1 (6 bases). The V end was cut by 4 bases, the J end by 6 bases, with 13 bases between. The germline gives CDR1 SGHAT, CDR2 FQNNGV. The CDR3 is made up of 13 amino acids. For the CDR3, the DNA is TGTGCCAGCAGCTCAAAACAGGGCGGCGAGCAGTACTTC. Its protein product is CASSSKQGGEQYF.

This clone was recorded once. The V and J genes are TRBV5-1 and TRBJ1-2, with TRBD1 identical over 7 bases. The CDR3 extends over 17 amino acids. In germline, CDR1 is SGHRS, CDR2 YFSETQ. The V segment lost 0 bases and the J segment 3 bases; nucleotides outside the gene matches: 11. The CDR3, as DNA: TGCGCCAGCAGCTTGGCCTCTTCGACAGGGAAGGACTATGGCTACACCTTC. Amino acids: CASSLASSTGKDYGYTF.

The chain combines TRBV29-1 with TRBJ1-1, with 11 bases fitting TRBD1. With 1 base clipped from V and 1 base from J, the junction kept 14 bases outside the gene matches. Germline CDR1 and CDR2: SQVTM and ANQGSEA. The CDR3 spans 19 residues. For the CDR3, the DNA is TGCAGCGTTGAAGCCTTCCTGGACAGGGGGCGCGGGTGGAACACTGAAGCTTTCTTT. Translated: CSVEAFLDRGRGWNTEAFF.

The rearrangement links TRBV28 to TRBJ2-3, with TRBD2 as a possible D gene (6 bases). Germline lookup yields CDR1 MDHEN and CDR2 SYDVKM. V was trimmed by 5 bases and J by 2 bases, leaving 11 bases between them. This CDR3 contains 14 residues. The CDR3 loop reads CASSRGGPTDTQYF. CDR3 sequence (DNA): TGTGCCAGCAGTAGAGGAGGGCCCACAGATACGCAGTATTTT.

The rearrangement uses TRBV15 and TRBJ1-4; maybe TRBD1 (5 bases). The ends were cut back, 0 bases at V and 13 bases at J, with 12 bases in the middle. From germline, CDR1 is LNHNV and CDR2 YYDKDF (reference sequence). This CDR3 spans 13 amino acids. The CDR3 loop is CATSRDPTGRLFF. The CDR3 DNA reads TGTGCCACCAGCAGAGATCCTACAGGAAGACTGTTTTTT. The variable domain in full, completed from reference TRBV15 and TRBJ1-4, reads DAMVIQNPRYQVTQFGKPVTLSCSQTLNHNVMYWYQQKSSQAPKLLFHYYDKDFNNEADTPDNFQSRRPNTSFCFLDIRSPGLGDTAMYLCATSRDPTGRLFFGSGTQLSVL.

CDR3 sequence: CASSLVRGAYEQYF. As DNA, the CDR3 is TGTGCCAGCAGCTTAGTTCGCGGGGCCTACGAGCAGTACTTC. The V gene is TRBV11-1, the J gene TRBJ2-7, with a weak D call TRBD2 (6 bases). Germline V lookup: CDR1 SGHAT, CDR2 FQDESV (reference sequence). The CDR3 is made up of 14 amino acids. Trimming removed 1 base from V and 2 bases from J, with 9 bases in between.

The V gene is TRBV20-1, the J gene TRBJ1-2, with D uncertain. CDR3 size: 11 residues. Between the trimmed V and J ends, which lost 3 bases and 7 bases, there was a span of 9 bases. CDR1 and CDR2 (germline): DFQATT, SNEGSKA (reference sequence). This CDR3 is CSASAQLGYTF. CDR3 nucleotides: TGCAGTGCTAGCGCACAGCTTGGCTACACCTTC.

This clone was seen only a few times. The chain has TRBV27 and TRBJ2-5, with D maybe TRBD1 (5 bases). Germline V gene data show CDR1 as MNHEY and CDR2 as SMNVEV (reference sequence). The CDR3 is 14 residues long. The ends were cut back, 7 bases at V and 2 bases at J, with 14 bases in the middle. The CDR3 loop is CASKGSQLQETQYF. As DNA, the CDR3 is TGTGCCAGCAAGGGGTCTCAGCTTCAAGAGACCCAGTACTTC.

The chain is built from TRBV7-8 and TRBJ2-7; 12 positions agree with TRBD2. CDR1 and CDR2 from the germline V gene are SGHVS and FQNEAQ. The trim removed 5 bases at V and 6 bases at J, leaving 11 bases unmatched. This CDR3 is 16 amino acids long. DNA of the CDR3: TGTGCCAGCAGCCCCTCCCCGACTAGCGGGAGTTTCGAGCAGTACTTC. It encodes CASSPSPTSGSFEQYF.